What follows describes a single T cell receptor (beta chain). As yet, its antigen is unknown. Several immunoSEQ 96-well plates shared each subset's DNA, each plate a replicate. TCRdb's copy holds only in-frame clones and misses some; the assay was immunoSEQ multiplex PCR. Of approximately 710,000 clones in the sample, 90% were seen once. The entry originates in a study of shared clonotypes between healthy human individuals. Points from the study as a whole: Non-shared clonotypes were found to have lower generation probabilities than the clonotypes that were shared by all four of the sorted-subset donors. About 4.5% of naive CD4 clonotypes were common to several donors. Estimated richness was generally greater in naive than memory subsets.

The TCR was taken from a man aged 18-30 years in good health. Some clones in this sample may be carry-over from other donors' samples. Sequencing was performed on memory CD8+ T cells from PBMCs. The subset here: CD45RO+ cells pooled with CCR7-negative TemRA cells.

CDR3 in amino acids: CASRGREADWKTQYF. In DNA, the CDR3 is TGTGCCAGCAGGGGCCGGGAGGCCGATTGGAAGACCCAGTACTTC. The genes are TRBV27 and TRBJ2-5; 7 bases match TRBD2. With 6 bases clipped from V and 6 bases from J, the junction kept 13 bases outside the gene matches. Looked up from germline, CDR1 is MNHEY and CDR2 is SMNVEV (reference sequence). The CDR3 contains 15 residues.